These 19 T cell receptor beta chains share one sample of origin, sequenced in a study of cytomegalovirus exposure and HLA in healthy donors. Use of 60 Vbeta and 13 Jbeta primers characterized the PCR. Method: immunoSEQ multiplex PCR; TCRdb's copy keeps in-frame clones and lacks some. The data contain about 130,000 clones, 83% of them singletons. Sequenced material: PBMCs. These TCRs come from a woman aged 40 to 50 in good health and CMV-seropositive.

This clone was counted a single time. Other DNA variants within this sample encode the same CDR3. This chain uses TRBV21-1 with TRBJ1-5; TRBD1, as called in the table, went unchecked against the DNA. TRBV21-1 is a listed pseudogene. The CDR3 has 15 amino acids. CDR3 protein: CASSKWLRGFQPQHF. CDR3 coding DNA: TGCGCCAGCAGCAAATGGCTCAGGGGATTTCAGCCCCAGCATTTT.

V and J are TRBV13 and TRBJ2-3, with D possibly matching TRBD1 (6 bases). V lost 4 bases and J lost 3, with 29 bases in between. This CDR3 is 20 amino acids long. CDR1 and CDR2 (germline): PRHDT, FYEKMQ (reference sequence). The CDR3 DNA reads as TGTGCCAGCAGCTGCCGGGACACCGCTCCTAGTAAATCAGCTACAGATACGCAGTATTTT. Translated, it gives CASSCRDTAPSKSATDTQYF.

This clone was detected a few times. The rearrangement links TRBV14 to TRBJ1-3, with unresolved D. With 1 base removed from V and 0 bases from J, the gap between germline ends came to 10 bases. The length of the CDR3 is 16 residues. Germline V gene data show CDR1 as SGHDN and CDR2 as FVKESK. The CDR3 reads CASSQVFGSSGNTIYF. In DNA, the CDR3 is TGTGCCAGCAGCCAAGTTTTCGGGAGCTCTGGAAACACCATATATTTT.

The chain recombines TRBV9 with TRBJ2-1; D is possibly TRBD1 (7 bases). The germline V gene has CDR1 SGDLS and CDR2 YYNGEE. V was pared by 3 bases and J by 6 bases, with 16 bases between. The CDR3 loop spans 15 amino acids. The CDR3 protein is CASSEHPQGGNEQFF. Written as DNA, the CDR3 is TGTGCCAGCAGCGAGCACCCTCAGGGGGGCAATGAGCAGTTCTTC.

J is TRBJ2-5 and V is TRBV7-9; D is uncertain. The end of the DNA fits TRBJ2-7 better, so the J call may be wrong. Germline V gene sequence: CDR1 SEHNR, CDR2 FQNEAQ (reference sequence). This CDR3 comprises 12 residues. The CDR3 nucleotides read TGTGCCAGCAGCGTAGTGAGCTACGAGCAGTACTTC. Translation: CASSVVSYEQYF.

This clone was counted a few times. The chain links TRBV20-1 to TRBJ1-2; D is ambiguous. The CDR3 totals 9 residues. Germline V CDR1 and CDR2: DFQATT, SNEGSKA (reference sequence). Trimming removed 5 bases at V and 7 bases at J, with 5 bases between. CDR3 region: CSAPGGYTF. CDR3 nucleotide sequence: TGCAGTGCTCCGGGTGGCTACACCTTC.

This clone showed up just a few times. The chain links TRBV6-4 to TRBJ2-1, with 8 nucleotides matching TRBD1. Germline V CDR1 and CDR2: MRHNA, SNTAGT. This CDR3 is 16 amino acids long. Trimming at V came to 0 bases and at J to 9 bases, leaving 10 bases not matched to a gene. The CDR3 is CASSDSGQGMGGEQFF. In DNA form, the CDR3 reads TGTGCCAGCAGTGACTCTGGACAGGGAATGGGGGGTGAGCAGTTCTTC.

This clone rates as medium-sized. This chain joins TRBV19 and TRBJ2-7; a weak D match, TRBD2 (5 bases). Germline CDR1 LNHDA, CDR2 SQIVND (reference sequence). Trimming left V 0 bases short and J 2 bases short, with 11 bases between. There are 15 residues in the CDR3. CDR3 residues: CASSIDSGGPYEQYF. In nucleotides, the CDR3 is TGTGCCAGTAGTATAGATTCTGGCGGGCCCTACGAGCAGTACTTC.

Written as DNA, the CDR3 is TGTGCCACCAGAGGGACAGCCGTCTCTGGAAACACCATATATTTT. Translation gives CATRGTAVSGNTIYF. The chain links TRBV15 to TRBJ1-3, with TRBD1 identical over 7 bases. The germline CDR1 and CDR2 sequences are LNHNV and YYDKDF (reference sequence). CDR3 length equals 15 residues. V was clipped by 6 bases and J by 0 bases; unmatched bases: 5.

This chain joins TRBV4-3 and TRBJ1-5, with 8 bases identical to TRBD1. V trimming: 3 bases; J trimming: 4 bases; junction bases outside the gene matches: 5. The germline V gene has CDR1 LGHNA and CDR2 YSLEER. The CDR3 length is 15 residues. The CDR3 nucleotides read TGCGCCAGCAGCCATAGGACAGGGAGAAATCAGCCCCAGCATTTT. Protein sequence: CASSHRTGRNQPQHF.

This clone was counted a single time. The chain carries TRBV5-4 and TRBJ2-4, with 14 bases lining up with TRBD2. Germline assignment: CDR1 SGHNT and CDR2 YYREEE (reference sequence). The CDR3 is made up of 18 amino acids. V gave up 4 bases and J gave up 3 bases; unmatched junction bases: 9. This chain's CDR3 is CASSIPGLAGAGKNIQYF. The CDR3 nucleotides are TGTGCCAGCAGCATACCGGGACTAGCGGGAGCAGGCAAAAACATTCAGTACTTC.

The rearrangement joins TRBV28 to TRBJ1-1; 9 nucleotides align to TRBD1. The CDR3 runs to 14 residues. CDR1 and CDR2 (germline): MDHEN, SYDVKM. V shed 6 bases and J 2 bases; nucleotides not matched to a gene: 4. The CDR3 spells CASSNRGPNTEAFF. The CDR3 DNA reads TGTGCCAGCAGCAACAGGGGGCCCAACACTGAAGCTTTCTTT. The variable domain in full, completed from reference TRBV28 and TRBJ1-1, reads DVKVTQSSRYLVKRTGEKVFLECVQDMDHENMFWYRQDPGLGLRLIYFSYDVKMKEKGDIPEGYSVSREKKERFSLILESASTNQTSMYLCASSNRGPNTEAFFGQGTRLTVV.

This rearrangement joins TRBV6-4 to TRBJ2-3; D unresolved. Germline CDR1 is MRHNA and CDR2 is SNTAGT. The V end was cut by 7 bases, the J end by 8 bases, with 13 bases between. The CDR3 loop spans 12 amino acids. The CDR3 DNA is TGTGCCAGCAATTTGCGGAACTGTACGCAGTATTTT. Translating gives CASNLRNCTQYF.

The chain employs TRBV5-1 and TRBJ2-7; TRBD1 agrees at 7 bases. CDR3 length: 15 residues. V shed 4 bases and J 2 bases; nucleotides not matched to a gene: 9. Germline loops: CDR1 SGHRS, CDR2 YFSETQ. CDR3 protein: CASSTGGQGAYEQYF. Written as DNA, the CDR3 is TGCGCCAGCAGCACCGGCGGCCAGGGGGCCTACGAGCAGTACTTC.

The chain employs TRBV10-2 and TRBJ1-4; 9 positions match TRBD1. V trimming: 3 bases; J trimming: 7 bases; junction bases outside the gene matches: 15. The CDR3 is made up of 18 amino acids. CDR1 and CDR2 (germline): WSHSY, SAAADI. The CDR3 DNA is TGCGCCAGCAGTGATCTCCCCCCCGGGACAGGGTGGGGTGAAAAACTGTTTTTT. It yields the protein CASSDLPPGTGWGEKLFF.

This clone was recorded once. J is TRBJ2-5 and V is TRBV2; D perhaps matches TRBD2 (6 bases). This CDR3 has 14 amino acids. V was trimmed by 4 bases and J by 3 bases, leaving 12 bases between them. Germline V gene sequence: CDR1 SNHLY, CDR2 FYNNEI. The CDR3 sequence: CASSVNGREETQYF. The CDR3 coding sequence is TGTGCCAGCAGTGTAAACGGGAGAGAAGAGACCCAGTACTTC.

The V call is TRBV18, the J call TRBJ1-5, with D uncertain. The germline gives CDR1 KGHSH, CDR2 LQKENI. V gave up 2 bases and J gave up 10 bases, with 12 bases separating them. This CDR3 region has 13 residues. The CDR3 bases are TGTGCCAGCTCACCAGGCGGCCTTTCCCCCCAGCATTTT. Translated: CASSPGGLSPQHF.

The genes are TRBV5-1 and TRBJ1-2; D is possibly TRBD1 (5 bases). Germline CDR1 reads SGHRS; CDR2 reads YFSETQ. The V gene lost 0 bases and the J gene lost 8 bases, with 17 bases spanning the gap. CDR3 length equals 15 residues. The CDR3 sequence: CASSLGGLQAGGYTF. In DNA, the CDR3 is TGCGCCAGCAGCTTGGGGGGACTCCAAGCAGGAGGCTACACCTTC.

This chain links TRBV18 with TRBJ2-7, with a weak D call TRBD2 (5 bases). The germline V gene has CDR1 KGHSH and CDR2 LQKENI. CDR3 size: 15 residues. Trimming took off 1 base at V and 5 bases at J, with 15 bases between the two ends. CDR3 protein: CASSPLSPGTHEQYF. The CDR3, as DNA: TGTGCCAGCTCACCACTGAGTCCGGGAACCCACGAGCAGTACTTC.